The 17 T cell receptor beta chains listed next were all sequenced from one sample in a study of somatic mutations in cytotoxic T cells in rheumatoid arthritis. TCRdb's table, derived via immunoSEQ multiplex PCR, lists solely in-frame clones and lacks some. The sample holds some 23,000 clones, approximately 81% seen once. Sample: CD8+ T cells sorted from blood. Receptors originate from an adult with rheumatoid arthritis.

This clone came up a few times. The V and J genes are TRBV6-4 and TRBJ1-6; D remains ambiguous. V gave up 0 bases and J gave up 7 bases, with 4 bases separating them. The CDR3 is 13 amino acids. Looked up from germline, CDR1 is MRHNA and CDR2 is SNTAGT. The CDR3 DNA reads TGTGCCAGCAGTGACTCGACAAATTCACCCCTCCACTTT. As protein: CASSDSTNSPLHF.

V gene TRBV6-5 combines with J gene TRBJ2-1; 9 nucleotides align to TRBD1. V gave up 6 bases and J gave up 7 bases; unmatched junction bases: 7. Germline V gene lookup returns CDR1 MNHEY and CDR2 SVGAGI. This CDR3 is 14 amino acids long. The CDR3 coding sequence is TGTGCCAGCAGCCCGGACAGGGGTAGGAATGAGCAGTTCTTC. Its protein product is CASSPDRGRNEQFF.

The rearrangement joins TRBV4-2 to TRBJ1-1; D not resolved. The V gene's germline CDR1 is LGHNA and CDR2 YNFKEQ. Trimming cost V 4 bases and J 1 base, with 10 bases left between them. CDR3 size: 14 residues. CDR3 region: CASSPGPGNTEAFF. CDR3 in DNA: TGTGCCAGCAGCCCAGGACCCGGGAACACTGAAGCTTTCTTT.

The chain employs TRBV6-1 and TRBJ2-7; TRBD2 might be the D (6 bases). The germline CDR1 and CDR2 sequences are MNHNS and SASEGT. The CDR3 length is 14 residues. Trimming took 3 bases from V and 0 from J, leaving 9 bases between them. The DNA for the CDR3 is TGTGCCAGCAGTGAGGCGGGGACCTCCTACGAGCAGTACTTC. This sequence encodes CASSEAGTSYEQYF.

Here the CDR3 DNA reads TGTGCCAGCAGCTTAGGGAGCGGGGGAAACACCGGGGAGCTGTTTTTT. It is translated as CASSLGSGGNTGELFF. This chain links TRBV7-2 with TRBJ2-2; TRBD2 agrees at 8 bases. The V segment lost 1 base and the J segment 2 bases; nucleotides outside the gene matches: 3. Germline lookup yields CDR1 SGHTA and CDR2 FQGNSA. CDR3 length: 16 amino acids.

V and J are TRBV7-9 and TRBJ1-1, with a tentative D call TRBD1 (5 bases). This CDR3 is 16 amino acids long. CDR1 and CDR2 (germline): SEHNR, FQNEAQ (reference sequence). V was shortened by 2 bases and J by 1 base, with 14 bases between the two germline ends. The CDR3 DNA follows: TGTGCCAGCAGCTTACTACCCCCTGGGGCGAACACTGAAGCTTTCTTT. This gives the protein CASSLLPPGANTEAFF.

This clone was detected only once. The rearrangement uses TRBV19 and TRBJ2-7; a weak D match, TRBD2 (5 bases). CDR1 is LNHDA and CDR2 is SQIVND in the germline V gene (reference sequence). This CDR3 is 13 amino acids long. V gave up 5 bases and J gave up 2 bases, with 10 bases separating them. The CDR3 DNA follows: TGTGCCAGTAGTGCCGACGGGACCTACGAGCAGTACTTC. It is translated as CASSADGTYEQYF.

This chain connects TRBV10-2 to TRBJ2-3; D may correspond to TRBD1 or TRBD2 (5 bases each). CDR3 length equals 17 residues. Trimming took 0 bases from V and 6 from J, leaving 19 bases between them. Germline-derived CDR1 and CDR2 are WSHSY and SAAADI. The CDR3 coding sequence is TGCGCCAGCAGTGAGTCGATTGGGGGATCGGGGATGGATACGCAGTATTTT. Encoded protein: CASSESIGGSGMDTQYF.

The J gene is TRBJ2-5, the V gene TRBV7-9, with TRBD2 identical over 8 bases. V gave up 5 bases and J gave up 5 bases; unmatched junction bases: 10. The CDR3 length is 15 residues. CDR1 SEHNR and CDR2 FQNEAQ come from the germline V gene (reference sequence). The CDR3 nucleotides are TGTGCCAGCAGCCACCAAGCGGGGGATACGGAGACCCAGTACTTC. Translation gives CASSHQAGDTETQYF.

The chain has TRBV15 and TRBJ2-7; no reliable D call. V was trimmed by 0 bases and J by 2 bases, leaving 11 bases between them. CDR1 is LNHNV, CDR2 YYDKDF, per germline (reference sequence). This CDR3 spans 15 amino acids. CDR3 nucleotides: TGTGCCACCAGCAGAGATAAAGCAGGTCCCTACGAGCAGTACTTC. Translated: CATSRDKAGPYEQYF.

This chain links TRBV7-6 with TRBJ2-1; no clear D. Trimming removed 5 bases at V and 0 bases at J, with 11 bases between. CDR1 is SGHVS and CDR2 is FNYEAQ in the germline V gene. This CDR3 region has 15 residues. The CDR3 here is CASSPDPGSYNEQFF. Written as DNA, the CDR3 is TGTGCCAGCAGCCCCGACCCTGGCTCCTACAATGAGCAGTTCTTC.

The chain carries TRBV19 and TRBJ2-1; either TRBD1 or TRBD2 may fit D (5 bases each). V gave up 3 bases and J gave up 8 bases, with 20 bases separating them. In germline, CDR1 is LNHDA, CDR2 SQIVND (reference sequence). The CDR3 runs to 16 residues. The CDR3, as DNA: TGTGCCAGTAGTATTCGAGCCCGGGACCTGTGGGATGAGCAGTTCTTC. Its translation: CASSIRARDLWDEQFF.

Written as DNA, the CDR3 is TGTGCCAGTAGTATAGATCCTATAGGCAGCTACGAGCAGTACTTC. Its protein product is CASSIDPIGSYEQYF. V gene TRBV19 combines with J gene TRBJ2-7; D gene ambiguous. The CDR3 is 15 residues long. Trimming pared 0 bases from V and 3 bases from J, leaving 12 bases between. Germline V gene sequence: CDR1 LNHDA, CDR2 SQIVND (reference sequence).

This clone came up once. Here the CDR3 reads CASSYSEDTGGYTF. The CDR3 nucleotides are TGTGCCAGCAGTTACTCGGAGGACACAGGCGGCTACACCTTC. The chain uses TRBV6-5 and TRBJ1-2; maybe TRBD1 (5 bases). V was pared by 0 bases and J by 8 bases, with 13 bases between. The CDR3 spans 14 residues. The germline CDR1 and CDR2 sequences are MNHEY and SVGAGI.

This clone has just a few counts. V gene TRBV7-9 combines with J gene TRBJ1-6, with D maybe TRBD1 (5 bases). V was clipped by 5 bases and J by 3 bases, with 11 bases between them. The CDR3 sequence is 15 residues long. Germline values: CDR1 SEHNR, CDR2 FQNEAQ (reference sequence). Written as DNA, the CDR3 is TGTGCCAGCAGCCAAGAGGGGTTCTATAATTCACCCCTCCACTTT. Translation: CASSQEGFYNSPLHF.

The V and J genes are TRBV6-1 and TRBJ2-2, with D possibly being TRBD2 (5 bases). V lost 6 bases, J lost 6 bases, and 11 bases lay in between. Germline CDR1 and CDR2: MNHNS and SASEGT. This CDR3 comprises 13 residues. The CDR3 DNA reads as TGTGCCAGCAGAGGGTCGGAGGCCGGGGAGCTGTTTTTT. Translating gives CASRGSEAGELFF.

The CDR3 DNA reads as TGTGCCAGCAGCTTAGGAGGGGGAAATGAGCAGTTCTTC. Encoded protein: CASSLGGGNEQFF. V gene TRBV7-9 combines with J gene TRBJ2-1; perhaps TRBD1 as D (6 bases). The CDR3 runs 13 residues. Trimming took off 1 base at V and 7 bases at J, with 8 bases between the two ends. The germline V gene has CDR1 SEHNR and CDR2 FQNEAQ (reference sequence).